This TCR beta chain was sequenced for a study of cytomegalovirus exposure and HLA in healthy donors. Germline CDR1 reads MNHNY; CDR2 reads SVGAGI (reference sequence). This CDR3 is built from 12 residues. Trimming removed 4 bases from V and 7 bases from J, with 8 bases in between. This clone was observed a handful of times. Its antigen is still unknown. This PCR relied on a set of 60 Vbeta primers and 13 Jbeta primers. The table came from immunoSEQ multiplex PCR; TCRdb's copy has only in-frame clones and leaves some out. The sample carries nearly 110,000 clones, more than 70% recorded once. Study-level findings and limits: There were some V segments, including TRBV6-2 and TRBV6-3, excluded as indistinguishable. Cytomegalovirus status, reportedly, was diagnosed with high specificity and sensitivity by the classifier. Among TCR beta chains, those listed as cytomegalovirus-associated numbered about 150.

This chain joins TRBV6-6 and TRBJ2-1; unclear D gene. The source of this sequence is a man younger than 35 in good health and CMV-seronegative. Sample: PBMCs. The CDR3 here is CASSLRRNEQFF. The CDR3 DNA is TGTGCCAGCAGTTTAAGGAGAAATGAGCAGTTCTTC.